The sequence of this T cell receptor beta chain was determined in a study of blood T cell repertoires in COVID-19. About the research overall: Both acute and convalescent COVID-19 samples were obtained from the United States, Italy and Spain. Sample material is recorded as cDNA or gDNA derived from T cells, B-cell-depleted T cells, or PBMCs.

Someone with COVID-19 had been met by exposed participants within 2 weeks before study entry. In the original processing: Reference gene primer amplification gave nucleated cell count estimates. Here immunoSEQ multiplex PCR was the method, and the copy in TCRdb shows in-frame clones only, minus some. V, J and clone size derive from that table, while D and trimming were established from the DNA sequence. In the table there are roughly 260,000 clones, about 80% of which are singletons. This CDR3 region has 16 residues. Germline CDR1 SNHLY, CDR2 FYNNEI. V trimming: 5 bases; J trimming: 3 bases; junction bases outside the gene matches: 4.

V usage is TRBV2 and J usage is TRBJ2-3, with 14 bases that match TRBD2. The sequencing input was PBMCs or T cells enriched from blood (not recorded which). This sequence originates from a woman in her forties who had been exposed to COVID-19. DNA for the CDR3: TGTGCCAGCAGTTTTGGACTAGCGGGGGGTACAGATACGCAGTATTTT. Its protein is CASSFGLAGGTDTQYF.